This T cell receptor (beta chain) was sequenced in a study of blood T cell repertoires in COVID-19. Study-wide context: Spain, Italy and the United States supplied samples that represented acute and convalescent COVID-19. Sources were T cells, B-cell-depleted T cells, or PBMCs; the material itself was cDNA or gDNA.

The CDR3 covers 15 residues. The germline V gene encodes CDR1 MNHEY and CDR2 SVGEGT. V trimming: 5 bases; J trimming: 4 bases; junction bases outside the gene matches: 10. Authors' analysis steps: Amplification of reference gene primers provided the estimated nucleated cell counts. Repertoires were generated with immunoSEQ multiplex PCR, while TCRdb's copy carries only in-frame clones and drops some. That table supplies the V and J calls and clone size; D and trimming were determined from the DNA. Of about 120,000 clones listed, approximately 87% are singletons. This clone has more than one count but fewer than ten.

The source is a young man with acute or convalescent COVID-19. Sequenced sample: peripheral blood. This chain joins TRBV6-2 or TRBV6-3 and TRBJ1-1; 7 bases agree with TRBD1. In DNA, the CDR3 is TGTGCCAGCAGTGACAGGGCGGCCTTGGGCACTGAAGCTTTCTTT. Translation gives CASSDRAALGTEAFF.